The clone carrying this T cell receptor beta chain was seen repeatedly, ten times or more. The data were obtained in a study of blood T cells in healthy people across ages. Across the study: For every two T cells, template switching captured about one barcoded beta molecule.

CDR1 and CDR2 from the germline V gene are DFQATT and SNEGSKA (reference sequence). The CDR3 is 15 residues long. V was shortened by 0 bases and J by 2 bases, with 11 bases between the two germline ends. Alongside a J-beta primer mix, a sample-barcoded 5' primer served in a second PCR lasting about 7 to 12 cycles. MiXCR, run by TCRdb on the 5' RACE reads, gives a single entry per CDR3 protein. The sample consists of about 930,000 distinct CDR3 sequences, roughly 29% of them appearing once. These data were also filed under a second study, of T cells of mothers and their children.

The rearrangement joins TRBV20-1 to TRBJ1-5; D possibly corresponds to TRBD1 (6 bases). The sample comprised blood. This sequence originates from a woman in her thirties or forties in good health. DNA for the CDR3: TGCAGTGCTAGAGAATCCAGGGGCGGCAATCAGCCCCAGCATTTT. Residues: CSARESRGGNQPQHF.